This record covers a single T cell receptor (beta chain). Data came from immunoSEQ multiplex PCR; TCRdb stores just in-frame clones and leaves some out. Of under 50,000 clones in the sample, around nine tenths were seen once. The data are from a study of T cell changes during pregnancy in multiple sclerosis. The CDR3 loop spans 15 amino acids. Trimming stripped 5 bases from V and 5 bases from J, with 19 bases between. Germline CDR1 and CDR2: SGHAT and FQNNGV. The sequence was obtained from a female donor in good health, enrolled as a control in a pregnancy study. The rearrangement joins TRBV11-2 to TRBJ2-7; D not certain. This material consisted of CD4+ T cells from peripheral blood mononuclear cells, taken in the second trimester of pregnancy. The CDR3 region is CASSPPKGRGHEQYF. The CDR3 DNA reads as TGTGCCAGCAGCCCCCCTAAAGGCCGAGGCCACGAGCAGTACTTC. The full variable domain, its missing parts supplied by reference TRBV11-2 and TRBJ2-7, is EAGVAQSPRYKIIEKRQSVAFWCNPISGHATLYWYQQILGQGPKLLIQFQNNGVVDDSQLPKDRFSAERLKGVDSTLKIQPAKLEDSAVYLCASSPPKGRGHEQYFGPGTRLTVT.